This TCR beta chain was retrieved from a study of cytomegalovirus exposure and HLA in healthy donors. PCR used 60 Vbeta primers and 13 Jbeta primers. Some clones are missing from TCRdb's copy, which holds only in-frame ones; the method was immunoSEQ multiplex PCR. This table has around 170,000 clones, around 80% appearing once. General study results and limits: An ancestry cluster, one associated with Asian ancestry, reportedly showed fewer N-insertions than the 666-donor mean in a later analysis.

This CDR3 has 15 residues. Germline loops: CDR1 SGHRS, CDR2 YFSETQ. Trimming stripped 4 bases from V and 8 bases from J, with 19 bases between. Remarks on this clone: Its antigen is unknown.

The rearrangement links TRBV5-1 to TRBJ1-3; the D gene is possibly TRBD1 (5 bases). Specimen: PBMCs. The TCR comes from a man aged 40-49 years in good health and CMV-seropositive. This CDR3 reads CASSRLGARGDTIYF. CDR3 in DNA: TGCGCCAGCAGCCGGTTAGGGGCACGGGGGGACACCATATATTTT.